This record looks at one T cell receptor beta chain sequence and its context. The method was immunoSEQ multiplex PCR; TCRdb's version includes in-frame clones alone and lacks a portion of them. The sample has approximately 41,000 clones, over 95% seen once. The source of the sample is a study of technical replicates of blood from a handful of donors. This CDR3 comprises 15 residues. V was shortened by 2 bases and J by 6 bases, with 16 bases between the two germline ends. Per the germline V gene, CDR1 is MNHEY and CDR2 is SVGAGI. Sequencing was performed on T cells isolated from PBMCs. This chain uses TRBV6-5 with TRBJ1-2; no firm D call. The TCR sequence derives from a human donor in good health. CDR3: CASSYVQAPWNGYTF. CDR3 sequence (DNA): TGTGCCAGCAGTTACGTGCAGGCCCCATGGAATGGCTACACCTTC.